These T cell receptor beta chains were read from a single sample in a study of shared clonotypes between healthy human individuals. TCRdb's copy holds only in-frame clones and misses some; the assay was immunoSEQ multiplex PCR. The table shows 2 million to 2.5 million clones, with 85% to 95% occurring only once. The sequencing sample was made of naive CD4+ T cells sorted from blood. The receptors come from a man aged 18 to 29 in good health. Each CDR3 is given with its conserved first and last residue. The order of the fields is clone size, D gene, V gene, J gene, CDR3 protein, CDR3 DNA. D genes are given only for firm matches. Rows may omit the clone size; those that give it use once, few, many or a size class.

abundance: NA; d_gene: NA; v_gene: TRBV20-1; j_gene: TRBJ1-2; CDR3aa: CSAGTPDGYTF; CDR3nt: TGCAGTGCTGGGACCCCGGATGGCTACACCTTC
abundance: NA; d_gene: TRBD2; v_gene: TRBV2; j_gene: TRBJ2-1; CDR3aa: CASSGTSENNSYNEQFF; CDR3nt: TGTGCCAGCAGTGGGACTAGCGAAAATAACTCCTACAATGAGCAGTTCTTC
abundance: NA; d_gene: TRBD1; v_gene: TRBV5-1; j_gene: TRBJ2-7; CDR3aa: CASRRNDRGTQPYEQYF; CDR3nt: TGCGCCAGCAGACGGAATGACAGGGGGACACAACCCTACGAGCAGTACTTC
abundance: NA; d_gene: NA; v_gene: TRBV4-1; j_gene: TRBJ1-1; CDR3aa: CASSQESLGGGAEAFF; CDR3nt: TGCGCCAGCAGCCAAGAATCCTTAGGGGGGGGAGCTGAAGCTTTCTTT
abundance: NA; d_gene: NA; v_gene: TRBV11-2; j_gene: TRBJ2-7; CDR3aa: CASSLDLRVLRTHYEQYF; CDR3nt: TGTGCCAGCAGCTTAGATCTAAGGGTACTGCGAACACACTACGAGCAGTACTTC
abundance: NA; d_gene: NA; v_gene: TRBV10-3; j_gene: TRBJ1-3; CDR3aa: CAISVQGSGNTIYF; CDR3nt: TGTGCCATCAGTGTACAGGGCTCTGGAAACACCATATATTTT
abundance: once; d_gene: NA; v_gene: TRBV11-3; j_gene: TRBJ2-2; CDR3aa: CASSLVGPPTGELFF; CDR3nt: TGTGCCAGCAGCTTAGTGGGGCCTCCCACCGGGGAGCTGTTTTTT
abundance: NA; d_gene: NA; v_gene: TRBV19; j_gene: TRBJ1-2; CDR3aa: CASSIGTDIVNYGYTF; CDR3nt: TGTGCCAGTAGTATCGGCACAGACATTGTTAACTATGGCTACACCTTC
abundance: NA; d_gene: TRBD1; v_gene: TRBV10-3; j_gene: TRBJ2-1; CDR3aa: CARPGQGAYNEQFF; CDR3nt: TGTGCCAGACCGGGACAGGGGGCCTACAATGAGCAGTTCTTC
abundance: NA; d_gene: NA; v_gene: TRBV6-5; j_gene: TRBJ1-2; CDR3aa: CASSSVTASNYGYTF; CDR3nt: TGTGCCAGCAGTTCCGTGACAGCCTCCAACTATGGCTACACCTTC
abundance: once; d_gene: TRBD1; v_gene: TRBV7-6; j_gene: TRBJ2-7; CDR3aa: CASSLSPGQTYEQYF; CDR3nt: TGTGCCAGCAGCTTATCTCCGGGACAGACCTACGAGCAGTACTTC
abundance: NA; d_gene: NA; v_gene: TRBV21-1; j_gene: TRBJ2-7; CDR3aa: CASSKTGTSGRYEQYF; CDR3nt: TGTGCCAGCAGCAAAACGGGGACTAGCGGGAGGTACGAGCAGTACTTC
abundance: NA; d_gene: TRBD1; v_gene: TRBV11-3; j_gene: TRBJ2-7; CDR3aa: CASSSGQGGNEQYF; CDR3nt: TGTGCCAGCAGCTCTGGACAGGGTGGAAACGAGCAGTACTTC
abundance: NA; d_gene: NA; v_gene: TRBV28; j_gene: TRBJ2-4; CDR3aa: CASSLLGKDKNIQYF; CDR3nt: TGTGCCAGCAGTTTATTAGGGAAGGACAAAAACATTCAGTACTTC
abundance: NA; d_gene: NA; v_gene: TRBV5-4; j_gene: TRBJ1-6; CDR3aa: CASSLQGNSPLHF; CDR3nt: TGTGCCAGCAGCTTGCAGGGAAATTCACCCCTCCACTTT
abundance: NA; d_gene: TRBD1; v_gene: TRBV5-8; j_gene: TRBJ2-1; CDR3aa: CASSLIGQGWNEQFF; CDR3nt: TGTGCCAGCAGCCTCATCGGACAGGGGTGGAATGAGCAGTTCTTC
abundance: NA; d_gene: NA; v_gene: TRBV27; j_gene: TRBJ2-1; CDR3aa: CASSSVSRSPLNEQFF; CDR3nt: TGTGCCAGCAGTTCAGTCAGCAGGAGCCCCCTCAATGAGCAGTTCTTC
abundance: NA; d_gene: NA; v_gene: TRBV27; j_gene: TRBJ1-1; CDR3aa: CASSLWGGSEAFF; CDR3nt: TGTGCCAGCAGTTTATGGGGGGGTTCTGAAGCTTTCTTT
abundance: NA; d_gene: NA; v_gene: TRBV5-1; j_gene: TRBJ2-7; CDR3aa: CASSLGRMAAYEQYF; CDR3nt: TGCGCCAGCAGCCTCGGACGGATGGCCGCCTACGAGCAGTACTTC
abundance: NA; d_gene: TRBD1; v_gene: TRBV5-4; j_gene: TRBJ1-2; CDR3aa: CASTPGAGGDYGYTF; CDR3nt: TGTGCCAGCACCCCAGGGGCAGGGGGCGACTATGGCTACACCTTC
abundance: NA; d_gene: NA; v_gene: TRBV2; j_gene: TRBJ1-1; CDR3aa: CASSAVRDGTAFF; CDR3nt: TGTGCCAGCAGTGCGGTTCGGGACGGAACAGCTTTCTTT
abundance: NA; d_gene: NA; v_gene: TRBV6-1; j_gene: TRBJ2-3; CDR3aa: CASSPASGTDTQYF; CDR3nt: TGTGCCAGCTCCCCGGCTAGCGGCACAGATACGCAGTATTTT
abundance: NA; d_gene: TRBD1; v_gene: TRBV7-2; j_gene: TRBJ1-2; CDR3aa: CASSSGQGKTNYGYTF; CDR3nt: TGTGCCAGCAGCTCCGGACAGGGAAAGACTAACTATGGCTACACCTTC
abundance: NA; d_gene: NA; v_gene: TRBV25-1; j_gene: TRBJ1-5; CDR3aa: CASSDPSQGNQPQHF; CDR3nt: TGTGCCAGCAGTGACCCAAGCCAGGGGAATCAGCCCCAGCATTTT
abundance: NA; d_gene: TRBD2; v_gene: TRBV7-2; j_gene: TRBJ2-7; CDR3aa: CASSESGGAPYEQYF; CDR3nt: TGTGCCAGCTCTGAAAGCGGGGGGGCTCCCTACGAGCAGTACTTC
abundance: NA; d_gene: TRBD1; v_gene: TRBV25-1; j_gene: TRBJ1-6; CDR3aa: CASSEQGGNSPLHF; CDR3nt: TGTGCCAGCAGTGAGCAGGGGGGTAATTCACCCCTCCACTTT
abundance: NA; d_gene: NA; v_gene: TRBV5-1; j_gene: TRBJ2-7; CDR3aa: CASSSDTMGPYEQYF; CDR3nt: TGCGCCAGCAGCTCGGACACCATGGGGCCCTACGAGCAGTACTTC
abundance: NA; d_gene: NA; v_gene: TRBV7-3; j_gene: TRBJ2-3; CDR3aa: CASSERTDLTDTQYF; CDR3nt: TGTGCCAGCAGCGAGCGGACAGACCTCACAGATACGCAGTATTTT
abundance: NA; d_gene: TRBD1; v_gene: TRBV2; j_gene: TRBJ1-2; CDR3aa: CASRVDRGVHGYTF; CDR3nt: TGTGCCAGCAGAGTGGACAGGGGAGTCCATGGCTACACCTTC
abundance: once; d_gene: TRBD1; v_gene: TRBV5-8; j_gene: TRBJ1-2; CDR3aa: CASSLGQGHYGYTF; CDR3nt: TGTGCCAGCAGCTTGGGACAGGGGCACTATGGCTACACCTTC
abundance: NA; d_gene: NA; v_gene: TRBV18; j_gene: TRBJ2-3; CDR3aa: CASGGEPLTQYF; CDR3nt: TGTGCCAGCGGGGGCGAGCCCCTAACGCAGTATTTT
abundance: NA; d_gene: NA; v_gene: TRBV5-6; j_gene: TRBJ1-5; CDR3aa: CASSYGRGNQPQHF; CDR3nt: TGTGCCAGCAGTTATGGTAGGGGTAATCAGCCCCAGCATTTT
abundance: NA; d_gene: TRBD1; v_gene: TRBV18; j_gene: TRBJ1-5; CDR3aa: CASSPPAGGNQPQHF; CDR3nt: TGTGCCAGCTCACCTCCGGCAGGGGGGAATCAGCCCCAGCATTTT
abundance: once; d_gene: TRBD2; v_gene: TRBV4-3; j_gene: TRBJ2-7; CDR3aa: CASSQAALAEDYEQYF; CDR3nt: TGCGCCAGCAGCCAAGCGGCGCTAGCGGAGGACTACGAGCAGTACTTC
abundance: NA; d_gene: TRBD1; v_gene: TRBV18; j_gene: TRBJ2-3; CDR3aa: CASSPLGTGAPDTQYF; CDR3nt: TGTGCCAGCTCACCCTTGGGGACAGGGGCCCCAGATACGCAGTATTTT
abundance: NA; d_gene: NA; v_gene: TRBV2; j_gene: TRBJ2-6; CDR3aa: CASSPREGGGANVLTF; CDR3nt: TGTGCCAGCAGTCCTCGAGAGGGTGGTGGGGCCAACGTCCTGACTTTC
abundance: NA; d_gene: TRBD2; v_gene: TRBV7-8; j_gene: TRBJ2-7; CDR3aa: CASSFMSQGSGSEQYF; CDR3nt: TGTGCCAGCAGCTTCATGTCCCAAGGTAGCGGGAGCGAGCAGTACTTC
abundance: NA; d_gene: NA; v_gene: TRBV11-2; j_gene: TRBJ2-1; CDR3aa: CASSPTGLLTSNEQFF; CDR3nt: TGTGCCAGCAGCCCCACGGGACTCCTAACATCCAATGAGCAGTTCTTC
abundance: NA; d_gene: NA; v_gene: TRBV20-1; j_gene: TRBJ2-3; CDR3aa: CSARRDTQYF; CDR3nt: TGCAGTGCTAGGAGAGATACGCAGTATTTT
abundance: once; d_gene: NA; v_gene: TRBV6-6; j_gene: TRBJ1-1; CDR3aa: CASKAQMNTEAFF; CDR3nt: TGTGCCAGCAAGGCCCAAATGAACACTGAAGCTTTCTTT
abundance: NA; d_gene: NA; v_gene: TRBV6-5; j_gene: TRBJ1-2; CDR3aa: CASTGGGSSGGYTF; CDR3nt: TGTGCCAGCACTGGGGGCGGATCCTCAGGTGGCTACACCTTC
abundance: NA; d_gene: NA; v_gene: TRBV7-9; j_gene: TRBJ2-3; CDR3aa: CASPQGTDTQYF; CDR3nt: TGTGCCAGCCCTCAGGGCACAGATACGCAGTATTTT
abundance: NA; d_gene: NA; v_gene: TRBV10-3; j_gene: TRBJ2-7; CDR3aa: CASRPQAQVYEQYF; CDR3nt: TGTGCCAGCAGGCCTCAGGCGCAGGTATACGAGCAGTACTTC
abundance: NA; d_gene: TRBD1; v_gene: TRBV19; j_gene: TRBJ1-1; CDR3aa: CASTKPDRMNTEAFF; CDR3nt: TGTGCCAGTACCAAACCGGACAGGATGAACACTGAAGCTTTCTTT
abundance: NA; d_gene: NA; v_gene: TRBV5-6; j_gene: TRBJ1-5; CDR3aa: CASSLVTDNQPQHF; CDR3nt: TGTGCCAGCAGCTTGGTGACAGACAATCAGCCCCAGCATTTT
abundance: once; d_gene: TRBD1; v_gene: TRBV9; j_gene: TRBJ2-5; CDR3aa: CASSPQSWAGGRETQYF; CDR3nt: TGTGCCAGCAGCCCCCAGTCATGGGCAGGGGGAAGAGAGACCCAGTACTTC
abundance: NA; d_gene: NA; v_gene: TRBV5-4; j_gene: TRBJ2-3; CDR3aa: CASRASSGSTDTQYF; CDR3nt: TGTGCCAGCAGAGCTTCGTCAGGAAGCACAGATACGCAGTATTTT
abundance: once; d_gene: TRBD1; v_gene: TRBV30; j_gene: TRBJ1-2; CDR3aa: CAWSARDRAAAGYTF; CDR3nt: TGTGCCTGGAGTGCAAGGGACAGGGCTGCGGCTGGCTACACCTTC
abundance: NA; d_gene: NA; v_gene: TRBV11-1; j_gene: TRBJ2-2; CDR3aa: CASSPGLPRDTGELFF; CDR3nt: TGTGCCAGCAGCCCCGGACTTCCGCGGGACACCGGGGAGCTGTTTTTT
abundance: NA; d_gene: NA; v_gene: TRBV6-5; j_gene: TRBJ1-6; CDR3aa: CASSYDGRRALHF; CDR3nt: TGTGCCAGCAGTTACGACGGACGGCGGGCCCTCCACTTT
abundance: NA; d_gene: NA; v_gene: TRBV19; j_gene: TRBJ1-2; CDR3aa: CASSIDRSNYGYTF; CDR3nt: TGTGCCAGTAGTATAGACAGATCTAACTATGGCTACACCTTC
abundance: NA; d_gene: TRBD2; v_gene: TRBV5-4; j_gene: TRBJ2-5; CDR3aa: CASSSPGLAGVETQYF; CDR3nt: TGTGCCAGCAGCTCACCGGGACTAGCGGGGGTAGAGACCCAGTACTTC
abundance: NA; d_gene: TRBD2; v_gene: TRBV6-1; j_gene: TRBJ2-7; CDR3aa: CASRTSGAYEQYF; CDR3nt: TGTGCCAGCAGGACTAGCGGGGCCTACGAGCAGTACTTC